This TCR beta chain stems from a study of T cell responses to AZD1222 COVID-19 vaccine. Regarding the study as a whole: Just a handful of AZD1222 recipients were seropositive at baseline. Repertoires were obtained solely post-peak T cell response.

Losses at the gene ends were 5 bases for V and 1 base for J; bases not matched to a gene: 8. From germline, CDR1 is LGHDT and CDR2 YNNKEL (reference sequence). This CDR3 is 18 amino acids long. With respect to this clone: Antigen: not known.

Assay used: immunoSEQ multiplex PCR; TCRdb lists only in-frame clones, some missing. This sample yields about 130,000 clones, of which 70% to 90% are seen a single time; 1.6% belongs to the top ten. The input for sequencing was peripheral blood, taken on day 0 of AZD1222 vaccination. The chain links TRBV3-1 (or the pseudogene TRBV3-2) to TRBJ2-1, with TRBD2 matching over 13 bases. The receptor was isolated from an adult in good health. This chain's CDR3 is CASSSMTSGGRSYNEQFF. CDR3 sequence (DNA): TGTGCCAGCAGCTCAATGACTAGCGGGGGGCGGTCCTACAATGAGCAGTTCTTC.